This T cell receptor (beta chain) came from a study of blood T cell repertoires in COVID-19. As for the study in general: COVID-19 samples from acute and convalescent phases originated in the United States, Italy and Spain.

Living in 24 US areas, the participants were between about 18 and 95 years of age. Trimming removed 8 bases from V and 4 bases from J, with 20 bases in between. The CDR3 extends over 15 amino acids. CDR1 and CDR2 from the germline V gene are SGHTA and FQGTGA. As originally analysed: How many nucleated cells were present was estimated from reference gene primer amplification. The assay was immunoSEQ multiplex PCR, and TCRdb's table has in-frame clones only and misses some. V and J calls and clone size are copied from that table; D and trimming were computed from the DNA. The table shows about 410,000 clones, with over 85% occurring only once.

This receptor was taken from a woman aged 30 to 39 who had recovered from COVID-19. The chain carries TRBV7-3 and TRBJ1-2; perhaps TRBD1 as D (6 bases). Sequencing was done on a sample of PBMCs or T cells enriched from blood (not recorded which). The CDR3 bases are TGTGCCAGCCCCCCGGAGTCTGAGGGGGTCTATGGCTACACCTTC. Protein sequence: CASPPESEGVYGYTF. The whole variable domain, remainder taken from reference TRBV7-3 and TRBJ1-2, is GAGVSQTPSNKVTEKGKYVELRCDPISGHTALYWYRQSLGQGPEFLIYFQGTGAADDSGLPNDRFFAVRPEGSVSTLKIQRTERGDSAVYLCASPPESEGVYGYTFGSGTRLTVV.